These T cell receptor beta chains were read from a single sample in a study of CD8+ T cells in alopecia areata. The protocol was immunoSEQ multiplex PCR, while the TCRdb copy is restricted to in-frame clones and leaves out a portion. The table records under 150,000 clones, roughly 56% of them present only once. The sample consisted of CD4+ T cells sorted from blood, taken at week 24, from a patient treated with tofacitinib. The receptor set was obtained from a human donor with alopecia areata. Both conserved end residues are part of each CDR3. A D gene is named only where the DNA matches it firmly. Expanded clones are given a class, and other clones once, few, many or no size at all.

TRBJ1-5 - - TRBV11-2 CASSLEAGPHQPQHF TGTGCCAGCAGCTTAGAAGCGGGACCGCATCAGCCCCAGCATTTT
TRBJ1-5 - TRBD1 TRBV5-6 CASSLRTGIYSNQPQHF TGTGCCAGCAGCCTTCGGACAGGGATCTATAGCAATCAGCCCCAGCATTTT
TRBJ2-1 few - TRBV4-3 CASTSSRKYKQFF TGCGCCAGCACAAGTTCTCGGAAATATAAGCAGTTCTTC
TRBJ2-7 - - TRBV18 CASSRETYEQYF TGTGCCAGCTCACGGGAAACCTACGAGCAGTACTTC
TRBJ2-3 - TRBD2 TRBV7-2 CASGPQAGGSRDTQYF TGTGCCAGCGGACCTCAAGCGGGGGGGAGTAGGGATACGCAGTATTTT
TRBJ1-3 - - TRBV6-5 CASSYSGGNTIYF TGTGCCAGCAGTTACTCGGGCGGAAACACCATATATTTT
TRBJ2-5 - - TRBV6-1 CASSESGYGQETQYF TGTGCCAGCAGTGAATCAGGGTACGGGCAAGAGACCCAGTACTTC
TRBJ2-7 - TRBD1 TRBV5-6 CASSLVLTGGTPYEQYF TGTGCCAGCAGCTTGGTCCTGACAGGGGGCACCCCCTACGAGCAGTACTTC
TRBJ2-3 - - TRBV5-1 CASSLGGPGSTDTQYF TGCGCCAGCAGCTTGGGAGGCCCTGGTAGCACAGATACGCAGTATTTT
TRBJ2-3 - TRBD2 TRBV19 CASRSGTSGDTQYF TGTGCCAGTAGGTCCGGGACTAGCGGAGATACGCAGTATTTT
TRBJ2-5 - - TRBV6-5 CASSYSGGGVSSTQYF TGTGCCAGCAGTTACTCCGGCGGTGGGGTAAGCTCGACCCAGTACTTC
TRBJ1-1 - - TRBV4-1 CASSPGRPVRMNTEAFF TGCGCCAGCAGCCCAGGACGCCCGGTGAGGATGAACACTGAAGCTTTCTTT
TRBJ2-7 - - TRBV2 CASSDNSVAYEQYF TGTGCCAGCAGTGATAACTCAGTAGCCTACGAGCAGTACTTC
TRBJ2-2 - - TRBV29-1 CSVDTNTGELFF TGCAGCGTTGATACGAACACCGGGGAGCTGTTTTTT
TRBJ2-5 - - TRBV5-1 CASSLGAGAETQYF TGCGCCAGCAGCTTGGGGGCAGGGGCTGAGACCCAGTACTTC
TRBJ2-6 - TRBD1 TRBV4-1 CASSPGRQGASGANVLTF TGCGCCAGCAGCCCCGGGCGCCAGGGGGCTTCTGGGGCCAACGTCCTGACTTTC
TRBJ1-4 - - TRBV2 CASREGGIANEKLFF TGTGCCAGCAGAGAAGGAGGAATAGCTAATGAAAAACTGTTTTTT
TRBJ2-7 few TRBD1 TRBV5-1 CASSGTGGLEQYF TGCGCCAGCAGCGGGACAGGGGGCCTCGAGCAGTACTTC
TRBJ1-1 - - TRBV30 CAWSPQNTEAFF TGTGCCTGGAGTCCGCAGAACACTGAAGCTTTCTTT
TRBJ2-5 - TRBD2 TRBV30 CAWRLAGRETQYF TGTGCCTGGAGACTAGCGGGCCGAGAGACCCAGTACTTC
TRBJ2-5 few - TRBV14 CASSRSSRETQYF TGTGCCAGCAGCCGGAGCAGCCGAGAGACCCAGTACTTC
TRBJ2-5 few - TRBV5-1 CASSRDPTGTETQYF TGCGCCAGCAGCCGTGACCCCACGGGGACAGAGACCCAGTACTTC
TRBJ2-7 once TRBD2 TRBV2 CASTGLAGYEQYF TGTGCCAGCACCGGACTAGCGGGTTACGAGCAGTACTTC
TRBJ2-4 once - TRBV9 CASGDENIQYF TGTGCCAGCGGGGATGAAAACATTCAGTACTTC
TRBJ2-5 - - TRBV5-1 CASTDGLTRQETQYF TGCGCCAGCACGGACGGCCTGACCCGCCAAGAGACCCAGTACTTC
TRBJ2-7 once - TRBV23-1 CASSRVGSSYEQYF TGCGCCAGCAGTCGAGTGGGAAGCTCCTACGAGCAGTACTTC
TRBJ1-1 few - TRBV10-2 CASRDSSTEAFF TGCGCCAGCAGAGATTCGTCCACTGAAGCTTTCTTT
TRBJ1-2 - TRBD1 TRBV7-9 CASSYRDRGHGYTF TGTGCCAGCAGCTACCGGGACAGGGGGCATGGCTACACCTTC
TRBJ1-2 - - TRBV29-1 CSVGDRYYGYTF TGCAGCGTCGGAGACAGATACTATGGCTACACCTTC
TRBJ1-2 - - TRBV29-1 CSVVTVSVRDHYTF TGCAGCGTTGTAACTGTGAGCGTACGTGATCACTACACCTTC
TRBJ2-7 - - TRBV9 CASSVGYRSYEQYF TGTGCCAGCAGCGTAGGGTACCGGTCCTACGAGCAGTACTTC
TRBJ1-1 few - TRBV29-1 CSVEPARRNTEAFF TGCAGCGTTGAGCCGGCCCGACGGAACACTGAAGCTTTCTTT
TRBJ1-2 - - TRBV30 CAWSVPGVAVYGYTF TGTGCCTGGAGTGTACCAGGAGTTGCGGTTTATGGCTACACCTTC
TRBJ2-5 - - TRBV7-2 CASRSKGHLQETQYF TGTGCCAGCAGGTCAAAAGGTCACTTACAAGAGACCCAGTACTTC
TRBJ2-4 - TRBD1 TRBV5-4 CASRGQGDQNIQYF TGTGCCAGCAGAGGACAGGGGGATCAAAACATTCAGTACTTC
TRBJ1-2 - - TRBV4-2 CASSQGSGRGLGYTF TGTGCCAGCAGCCAAGGTTCGGGTCGGGGCTTGGGCTACACCTTC
TRBJ2-7 - TRBD1 TRBV27 CASSLQDRGYEQYF TGTGCCAGCAGTTTACAGGACAGGGGATACGAGCAGTACTTC
TRBJ2-3 few - TRBV19 CASSITGQLTDTQYF TGTGCCAGTAGTATAACTGGACAACTCACAGATACGCAGTATTTT
TRBJ2-2 - - TRBV9 CASSDRARSPNTGELFF TGTGCCAGCAGCGATAGGGCTAGATCACCGAACACCGGGGAGCTGTTTTTT
TRBJ2-7 - - TRBV6-5 CASSFLRRTASYEQYF TGTGCCAGCAGTTTCTTACGGCGAACGGCCTCCTACGAGCAGTACTTC
TRBJ2-7 - - TRBV5-5 CASSSGTPISYEQYF TGTGCCAGCAGCTCCGGGACACCCATCTCCTACGAGCAGTACTTC
TRBJ2-5 few TRBD1 TRBV29-1 CSVELTRGPETQYF TGCAGCGTTGAGCTTACCAGGGGGCCAGAGACCCAGTACTTC
TRBJ1-1 few - TRBV5-5 CASSLYGGAEAFF TGTGCCAGCAGCTTGTACGGGGGCGCTGAAGCTTTCTTT
TRBJ1-2 - - TRBV28 CASSLTLSGYTF TGTGCCAGCAGTTTAACGCTCAGCGGCTACACCTTC
TRBJ1-1 - - TRBV7-9 CASSLAGVTEAFF TGTGCCAGCAGCTTAGCAGGGGTCACTGAAGCTTTCTTT
TRBJ1-3 - - TRBV2 CASSEQGTHSGNTIYF TGTGCCAGCAGTGAACAGGGCACCCACTCTGGAAACACCATATATTTT
TRBJ1-4 - TRBD1 TRBV30 CAWKTGLTTNEKLFF TGTGCCTGGAAGACAGGGCTTACAACTAATGAAAAACTGTTTTTT
TRBJ1-1 - TRBD1 TRBV4-1 CASSPTKTRTGLGTEAFF TGCGCCAGCAGCCCAACCAAAACAAGGACAGGTCTCGGAACTGAAGCTTTCTTT